The T cell receptor beta chain described here comes from a study of T cell changes during pregnancy in multiple sclerosis. The table came from immunoSEQ multiplex PCR; TCRdb's copy has only in-frame clones and leaves some out. The table includes 55,000 to 65,000 clones, around 95% detected once. The CDR3 has 15 residues. With V trimmed by 5 bases and J by 5 bases, 8 bases remained unmatched. Germline assignment: CDR1 SGHTA and CDR2 FQGNSA. The receptor's source is a female donor with multiple sclerosis, enrolled in a pregnancy study. This chain connects TRBV7-2 to TRBJ1-1, with 10 bases lining up with TRBD1. This sample comprised CD4+ T cells from peripheral blood mononuclear cells, obtained before pregnancy. As DNA, the CDR3 is TGTGCCAGCAGCCTGGAGGGACAGGGGTATACTGAAGCTTTCTTT. This codes for CASSLEGQGYTEAFF.